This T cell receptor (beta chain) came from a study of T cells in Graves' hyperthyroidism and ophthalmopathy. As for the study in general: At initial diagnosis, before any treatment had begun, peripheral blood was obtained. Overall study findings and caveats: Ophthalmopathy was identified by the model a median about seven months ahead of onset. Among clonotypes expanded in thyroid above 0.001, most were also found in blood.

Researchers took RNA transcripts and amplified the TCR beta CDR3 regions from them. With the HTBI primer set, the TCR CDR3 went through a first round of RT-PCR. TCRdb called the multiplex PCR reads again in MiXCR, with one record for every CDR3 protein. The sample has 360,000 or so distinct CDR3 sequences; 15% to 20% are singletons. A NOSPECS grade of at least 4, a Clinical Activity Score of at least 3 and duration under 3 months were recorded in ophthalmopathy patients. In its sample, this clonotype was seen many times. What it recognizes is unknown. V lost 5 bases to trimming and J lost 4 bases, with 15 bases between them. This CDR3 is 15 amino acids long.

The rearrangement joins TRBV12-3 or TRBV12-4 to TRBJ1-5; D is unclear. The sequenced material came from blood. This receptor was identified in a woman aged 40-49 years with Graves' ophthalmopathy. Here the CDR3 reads CASSPPPVRNQPQHF. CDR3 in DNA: TGTGCCAGCAGTCCCCCCCCGGTCAGGAATCAGCCCCAGCATTTT.